The present T cell receptor (beta chain) was sequenced within a study of graft-versus-host responses after intestinal transplantation. CDR1 is SGHVS and CDR2 is FQNEAQ in the germline V gene. The CDR3 length is 18 residues. V shed 2 bases and J shed 4 bases, with 20 bases lying between them. On this clone: What it binds is unknown.

Profiled with immunoSEQ multiplex PCR; TCRdb holds only in-frame clones, not every one. The table includes about 90,000 clones, 92% detected once. The rearrangement joins TRBV7-8 to TRBJ2-2; tentative D call: TRBD1 (6 bases). This receptor was identified in a human donor who received an intestinal transplant. This specimen was unstimulated CD4+ T cells sorted from spleen or lymph node cells, taken before intestinal transplant. The CDR3 reads CASSLIQFNRVSTGELFF. CDR3 DNA: TGTGCCAGCAGCTTAATTCAATTCAACAGGGTTTCCACCGGGGAGCTGTTTTTT.